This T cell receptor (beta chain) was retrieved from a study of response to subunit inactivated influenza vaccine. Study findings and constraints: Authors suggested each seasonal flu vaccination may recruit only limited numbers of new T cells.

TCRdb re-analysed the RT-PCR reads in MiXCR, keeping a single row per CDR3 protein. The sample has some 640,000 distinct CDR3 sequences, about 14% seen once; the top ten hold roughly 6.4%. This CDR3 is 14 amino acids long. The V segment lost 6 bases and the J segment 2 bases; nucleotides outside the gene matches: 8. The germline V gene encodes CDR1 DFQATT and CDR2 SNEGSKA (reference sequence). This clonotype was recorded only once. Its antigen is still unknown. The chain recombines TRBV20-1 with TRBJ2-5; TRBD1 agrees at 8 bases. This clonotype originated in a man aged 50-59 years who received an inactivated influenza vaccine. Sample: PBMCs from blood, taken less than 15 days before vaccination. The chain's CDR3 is CSAKGQGNQETQYF. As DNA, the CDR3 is TGCAGTGCCAAAGGACAGGGTAATCAAGAGACCCAGTACTTC.